This TCR beta chain was sequenced for a study of radiation and T cells in renal cell carcinoma. Whole-study findings and limits: Without pretreatment biopsies, baseline tumor clonotype presence was undetermined.

This sample's time point: blood 4 weeks post-SBRT, at nephrectomy. Treatment reported: 15 Gy SBRT to primary tumor, nephrectomy 4 weeks later. Nephrectomy followed 15 Gy stereotactic body radiation by 4 weeks. Radiation-treated patients gave blood at baseline, week 2 and week 4. Using immunoSEQ multiplex PCR, the repertoire was profiled, and TCRdb retains in-frame clones only, with some absent. There are approximately 92,000 clones in the sample; about 85% occur only once, and roughly a tenth lies in the top ten. Comments on this clone: Its target is unknown.

This CDR3 is built from 13 residues. V was cut by 4 bases and J by 4 bases, with 8 bases left in between. Germline V gene data show CDR1 as SGHRS and CDR2 as YFSETQ. V is TRBV5-1 and J is TRBJ1-4, with a weak D call TRBD1 (5 bases). This clonotype was obtained from a man aged 50 to 59 with renal cell carcinoma. Material: blood, obtained from a patient whose treatment included radiotherapy and nephrectomy. The CDR3 spells CASSRGHNEKLFF. As DNA, the CDR3 is TGCGCCAGCAGCCGTGGACATAATGAAAAACTGTTTTTT.